The sample holds a few counts of the clone carrying this T cell receptor beta chain. The data were obtained in a study of blood T cells in healthy people across ages. V lost 0 bases, J lost 5 bases, and 3 bases stayed unmatched. CDR3 size: 16 residues. From germline, CDR1 is SGHTA and CDR2 FQGTGA. A second PCR, run for about 6 to 11 cycles, used a sample-barcoded 5' primer plus a J-beta primer mix. TCRdb analysed the 5' RACE reads with MiXCR anew, one entry per CDR3 protein. The repertoire consists of over 950,000 distinct CDR3 sequences, with just over 50% occurring once and the leading ten covering over 20%.

The chain combines TRBV7-3 with TRBJ2-1; 11 bases fit TRBD2. The sequence came from a woman aged 60 to 75 in good health. Sequences were obtained from blood. DNA of the CDR3: TGTGCCAGCAGCTTAACTCCTAGCGGGAGGCACAATGAGCAGTTCTTC. Its protein product is CASSLTPSGRHNEQFF.